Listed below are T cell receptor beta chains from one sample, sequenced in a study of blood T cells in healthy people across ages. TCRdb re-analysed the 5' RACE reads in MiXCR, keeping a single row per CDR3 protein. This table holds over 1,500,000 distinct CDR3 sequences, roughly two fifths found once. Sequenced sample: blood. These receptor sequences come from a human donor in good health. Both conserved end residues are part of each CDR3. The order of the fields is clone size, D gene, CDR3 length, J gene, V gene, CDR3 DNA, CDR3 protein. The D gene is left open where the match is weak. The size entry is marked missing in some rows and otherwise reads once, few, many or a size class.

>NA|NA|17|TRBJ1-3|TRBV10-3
TGTGCCATCAGTGAGGGCGTCGGAACCCACTCTGGAAACACCATATATTTT
CAISEGVGTHSGNTIYF
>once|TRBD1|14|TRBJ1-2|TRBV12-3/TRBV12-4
TGTGCCAGCAGTTTATACAGGGGGCTGGATGGCTACACCTTC
CASSLYRGLDGYTF
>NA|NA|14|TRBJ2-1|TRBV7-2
TGTGCCAGCAGCGGGGGCCGGGCCTACAATGAGCGGTTCTTC
CASSGGRAYNERFF
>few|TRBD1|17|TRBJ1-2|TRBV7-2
TGTGCCAGCAGCATGGGGACAGGGAGTGTAGCTGGCTATGGCTACACCTTC
CASSMGTGSVAGYGYTF
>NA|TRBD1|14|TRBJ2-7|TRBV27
TGTGCCAGCAGTTCGGGACAGAGCCCTTACGAGCAGTACTTC
CASSSGQSPYEQYF
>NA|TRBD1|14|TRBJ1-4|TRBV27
TGTGCCAGCGCCAGACAGGGATTTTTTGAAAAACTGTTTTTT
CASARQGFFEKLFF
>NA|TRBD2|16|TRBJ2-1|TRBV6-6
TGTGCCAGCAGCCCTAGCGGGGCCCCTTCCTACAATGAGCAGTTCTTC
CASSPSGAPSYNEQFF
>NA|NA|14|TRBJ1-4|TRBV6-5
TGTGCCAGCAGTTACAGTCCTCACGGGGAAAAACTGTTTTTT
CASSYSPHGEKLFF
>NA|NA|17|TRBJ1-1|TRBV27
TGTGCCAGCAGTCCACGACCCTCGCGGGATTCGAACACTGAAGCTTTCTTT
CASSPRPSRDSNTEAFF
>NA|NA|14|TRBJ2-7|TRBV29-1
TGCAGCGTTGAAGGGGTGGGAACGGATTACGAGCAGTACTTC
CSVEGVGTDYEQYF
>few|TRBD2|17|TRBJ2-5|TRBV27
TGTGCCAGCAGGGCCCGGACTAGCGGGGGTCGCCCTAGAACCCAGTACTTC
CASRARTSGGRPRTQYF
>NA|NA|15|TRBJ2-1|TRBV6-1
TGTGCCAGCAGTGAAGGCGGTCTAGTAGACAATGAGCAGTTCTTC
CASSEGGLVDNEQFF
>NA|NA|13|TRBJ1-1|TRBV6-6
TGTGCCAGCACCGTGGTTGGGGGGACTGAAGCTTTCTTT
CASTVVGGTEAFF
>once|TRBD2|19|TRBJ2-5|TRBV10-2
TGCGCCAGCAGTGAGTCGAAACGGCTGGGGCTAGCGGGAAAAGAGACCCAGTACTTC
CASSESKRLGLAGKETQYF
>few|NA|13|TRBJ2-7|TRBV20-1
TGCAGTGCTAGAGAGGGATACTCCTACGAGCAGTACTTC
CSAREGYSYEQYF
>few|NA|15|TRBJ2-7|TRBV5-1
TGCGCCAGCGCGGAGGGAACAGCAGGTTCCTACGAGCAGTACTTC
CASAEGTAGSYEQYF
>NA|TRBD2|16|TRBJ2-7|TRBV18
TGTGCCAGCTCACCACCCGGGGGAGGGGCGTCCAACGAGCAGTACTTC
CASSPPGGGASNEQYF
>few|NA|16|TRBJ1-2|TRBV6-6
TGTGCCAGCAGTTACTCCGGGAGAGGGAACCCTTATGGCTACACCTTC
CASSYSGRGNPYGYTF
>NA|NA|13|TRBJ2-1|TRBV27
TGTGCCACCCTTTCTGGGGGCTTTGGTGAGCAGTTCTTC
CATLSGGFGEQFF
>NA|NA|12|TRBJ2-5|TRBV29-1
TGCAGCGTTGTCCACAGGGGGGGGACCCAGTACTTC
CSVVHRGGTQYF
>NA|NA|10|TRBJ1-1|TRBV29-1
TGCAGCGTTGAGAAGGTAGCGGCTTTCTTT
CSVEKVAAFF
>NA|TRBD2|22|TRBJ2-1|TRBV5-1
TGCGCCAGCAGCTTGGCGACCTCGATAACTAGCGGGGGCCGTGGCTCCTACAATGAGCAGTTCTTC
CASSLATSITSGGRGSYNEQFF
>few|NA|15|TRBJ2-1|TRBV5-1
TGCGCCAGCAGCCTGCTGGAGGGGGCGATCAATGAGCAGTTCTTC
CASSLLEGAINEQFF
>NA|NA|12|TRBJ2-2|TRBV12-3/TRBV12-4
TGTGCCAGCAGGGGTTACACCGGGGAGCTGTTTTTT
CASRGYTGELFF
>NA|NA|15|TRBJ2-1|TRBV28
TGTGCCAGCAGCCCGGACAGAGTCTTTTACAATGAGCAGTTCTTC
CASSPDRVFYNEQFF
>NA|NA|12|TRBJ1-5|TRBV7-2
TGTGCCAGCAGCTTCGTAGGGCGGCCCCAGCATTTT
CASSFVGRPQHF
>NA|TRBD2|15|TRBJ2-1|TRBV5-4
TGTGCCAGCAGCCCAGCGGGGAGTCCTTACAATGAGCAGTTCTTC
CASSPAGSPYNEQFF
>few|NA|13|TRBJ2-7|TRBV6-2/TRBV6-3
TGTGCCAGCAGTCCGCCGGCCCTTTACGAGCAGTACTTC
CASSPPALYEQYF
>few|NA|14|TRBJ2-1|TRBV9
TGTGCCAGCAGCGAACGTGGACTCTTCGATGAGCAGTTCTTC
CASSERGLFDEQFF
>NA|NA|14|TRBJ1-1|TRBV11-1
TGTGCCAGCAGATTTGACGGGATGAACACTGAAGCTTTCTTT
CASRFDGMNTEAFF
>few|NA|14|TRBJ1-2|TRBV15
TGTGCCACCAGCAGAGAGGCGGGCCCCTATGGCTACACCTTC
CATSREAGPYGYTF
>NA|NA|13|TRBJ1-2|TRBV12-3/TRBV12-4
TGTGCCAGCAGTTACAGGGAAGATAATGGCTACACCTTC
CASSYREDNGYTF
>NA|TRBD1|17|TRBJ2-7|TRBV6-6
TGTGCCAGCAGTCCAGGACAGGCCGGTAGGAGCTCCTACGAGCAGTACTTC
CASSPGQAGRSSYEQYF
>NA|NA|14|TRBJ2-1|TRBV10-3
TGCGCCATCAGTGAGCTACAAGCCTGCAATGAGCAGTTCTTC
CAISELQACNEQFF
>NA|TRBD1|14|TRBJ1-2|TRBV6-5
TGTGCCAGCAGACCCTCCCGGGACAGCTATGGCTACACCTTC
CASRPSRDSYGYTF
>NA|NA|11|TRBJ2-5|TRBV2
TGTGCCAGCAGGAGGGTCGGGACCCAGTACTTC
CASRRVGTQYF
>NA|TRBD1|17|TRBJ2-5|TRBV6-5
TGTGCCAGCAAACTCGAGGGGGGCCTTGGGACAGGGGAGACCCAGTACTTC
CASKLEGGLGTGETQYF
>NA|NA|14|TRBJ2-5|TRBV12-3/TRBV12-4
TGTGCCAGCAGTTTTGGGGCAGTCCAAGAGACCCAGTACTTC
CASSFGAVQETQYF
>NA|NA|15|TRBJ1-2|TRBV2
TGTGCCAGCAGTGAGTCAAGACAGGCCATCGGTGGCTACACCTTC
CASSESRQAIGGYTF
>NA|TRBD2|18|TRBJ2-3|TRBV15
TGTGCCACCAGCAGAGATGAGCTAGCGGGGAGGTATGCAGATACGCAGTATTTT
CATSRDELAGRYADTQYF
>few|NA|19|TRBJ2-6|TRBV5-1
TGCGCCAGCAGCTTGGGCACCTCTCCCCAGCCCCCTGGGGCCAACGTCCTGACTTTC
CASSLGTSPQPPGANVLTF